These 32 T cell receptor beta chains were all obtained from the same sample, sequenced in a study of T cell changes during pregnancy in multiple sclerosis. The repertoire was sequenced with immunoSEQ multiplex PCR; TCRdb's copy has only in-frame clones and lacks some. The table lists 70,000 or so clones, just over 90% of them singletons. The specimen comprised CD4+ T cells from peripheral blood mononuclear cells, sampled before pregnancy. The receptors were sampled from a female donor with multiple sclerosis, enrolled in a pregnancy study.

The genes are TRBV19 and TRBJ1-5; D might be TRBD1 (6 bases). The V gene's germline CDR1 is LNHDA and CDR2 SQIVND (reference sequence). This CDR3 region has 14 residues. Trimming shortened V by 9 bases and J by 0 bases, and 12 bases separated the two germline ends. This chain's CDR3 is CASRRTDSNQPQHF. The CDR3 nucleotides read TGTGCCAGCCGACGGACAGATAGCAATCAGCCCCAGCATTTT.

The chain combines TRBV28 with TRBJ1-2; the D gene is possibly TRBD1 (6 bases). Germline CDR1 reads MDHEN; CDR2 reads SYDVKM. Trimming shortened V by 6 bases and J by 4 bases, and 12 bases separated the two germline ends. This CDR3 has 13 amino acids. The CDR3 region is CASRTGTIYGYTF. DNA of the CDR3: TGTGCCAGCAGGACTGGGACAATCTATGGCTACACCTTC.

V usage is TRBV6-6 and J usage is TRBJ2-5, with D perhaps matching TRBD1 (6 bases). Germline loops: CDR1 MNHNY, CDR2 SVGAGI (reference sequence). Trimming shortened V by 1 base and J by 2 bases, and 8 bases separated the two germline ends. The CDR3 length is 14 residues. CDR3: CASSYLGTQETQYF. For the CDR3, the DNA is TGTGCCAGCAGTTACTTGGGGACACAAGAGACCCAGTACTTC.

The chain carries TRBV5-1 and TRBJ1-3; unclear D gene. This CDR3 spans 15 amino acids. CDR1 is SGHRS, CDR2 YFSETQ, per germline. Trimming removed 0 bases at V and 0 bases at J, with 7 bases between. CDR3 sequence: CASSLDGISGNTIYF. For the CDR3, the DNA is TGCGCCAGCAGCTTGGACGGTATCTCTGGAAACACCATATATTTT. Looking up the rest from reference TRBV5-1 and TRBJ1-3 gives the full variable domain: KAGVTQTPRYLIKTRGQQVTLSCSPISGHRSVSWYQQTPGQGLQFLFEYFSETQRNKGNFPGRFSGRQFSNSRSEMNVSTLELGDSALYLCASSLDGISGNTIYFGEGSWLTVV.

V usage is TRBV7-2 and J usage is TRBJ1-2; perhaps TRBD1 as D (5 bases). Germline values: CDR1 SGHTA, CDR2 FQGNSA. The CDR3 consists of 15 residues. V dropped 2 bases and J dropped 1 base, with 11 bases sitting between them. CDR3 DNA sequence: TGTGCCAGCAGCTTACAGGGCACAAATAACTATGGCTACACCTTC. It translates to CASSLQGTNNYGYTF.

The gene calls are TRBV5-6 and TRBJ2-4, with TRBD1 matching 7 bases. The CDR3 has 14 amino acids. Trimming at V came to 3 bases and at J to 4 bases, leaving 4 bases not matched to a gene. Per germline, CDR1 SGHDT and CDR2 YYEEEE. The DNA of the CDR3 is TGTGCCAGCAGCTACCGGGACAGAAAAAACATTCAGTACTTC. This encodes CASSYRDRKNIQYF.

The V call is TRBV28, the J call TRBJ1-5; TRBD1 might be the D (6 bases). This CDR3 spans 13 amino acids. V was trimmed by 10 bases and J by 6 bases, leaving 16 bases between them. Germline CDR1 MDHEN, CDR2 SYDVKM. CDR3 in amino acids: CATTRGATQPQHF. The CDR3, as DNA: TGTGCCACCACCCGGGGGGCAACTCAGCCCCAGCATTTT.

The chain is built from TRBV13 and TRBJ2-5; 7 bases are shared with TRBD1. V shed 5 bases and J 3 bases; nucleotides not matched to a gene: 0. The CDR3 extends over 12 amino acids. Germline V gives CDR1 PRHDT, CDR2 FYEKMQ (reference sequence). The CDR3 coding sequence is TGTGCCAGCAGCGACAGGGAAGAGACCCAGTACTTC. Translated, it gives CASSDREETQYF.

The J gene is TRBJ1-4, the V gene TRBV28; D not resolved. Looked up from germline, CDR1 is MDHEN and CDR2 is SYDVKM. The CDR3 runs 13 residues. V lost 9 bases and J lost 0, with 8 bases in between. In DNA form, the CDR3 reads TGTGCCAGTGCAGGCGCAACTAATGAAAAACTGTTTTTT. Its protein is CASAGATNEKLFF.

This chain uses TRBV6-6 with TRBJ2-7; 7 bases fit TRBD1. Germline V CDR1 and CDR2: MNHNY, SVGAGI (reference sequence). The V segment lost 1 base and the J segment 5 bases; nucleotides outside the gene matches: 5. This CDR3 has 14 amino acids. The CDR3 DNA reads as TGTGCCAGCAGTTACTTCACAGGGGATGACGAGCAGTACTTC. This translates into CASSYFTGDDEQYF.

This clone was detected once. The gene calls are TRBV5-4 and TRBJ2-7; D is ambiguous. Germline V CDR1 and CDR2: SGHNT, YYREEE (reference sequence). Trimming pared 1 base from V and 5 bases from J, leaving 10 bases between. CDR3 length equals 13 residues. The CDR3: CASSLSIENEQYF. The CDR3 nucleotides are TGTGCCAGCAGCTTGTCAATCGAGAACGAGCAGTACTTC.

This rearrangement joins TRBV5-4 to TRBJ1-2, with 9 bases fitting TRBD1. The trim removed 3 bases at V and 5 bases at J, leaving 5 bases unmatched. CDR3 length: 14 residues. Germline-derived CDR1 and CDR2 are SGHNT and YYREEE (reference sequence). The CDR3 loop is CASSSADRGYGYTF. CDR3 nucleotide sequence: TGTGCCAGCAGCTCCGCGGACAGGGGATATGGCTACACCTTC.

The rearrangement uses TRBV5-1 and TRBJ2-2; possible D gene TRBD2, 6 bases. The CDR3 is made up of 15 amino acids. Germline V CDR1 and CDR2: SGHRS, YFSETQ. Trimming removed 4 bases from V and 4 bases from J, with 14 bases in between. CDR3 region: CASSPDGLFTGELFF. CDR3 in DNA: TGCGCCAGCAGCCCGGACGGACTATTCACCGGGGAGCTGTTTTTT.

The CDR3 here is CASSLYSQGGSPLHF. The CDR3 DNA follows: TGTGCCAGCAGCTTATATAGCCAGGGTGGTTCACCCCTCCACTTT. The chain uses TRBV11-2 and TRBJ1-6, with D perhaps matching TRBD1 (5 bases). V dropped 2 bases and J dropped 9 bases, with 14 bases sitting between them. Germline CDR1 SGHAT, CDR2 FQNNGV. The CDR3 contains 15 residues.

This rearrangement joins TRBV11-2 to TRBJ2-7; D is unclear. V was cut by 4 bases and J by 6 bases, with 22 bases left in between. The CDR3 loop spans 16 amino acids. Looked up from germline, CDR1 is SGHAT and CDR2 is FQNNGV. CDR3 DNA: TGTGCCAGCAGCTCATTAAAAGTAGACTCCTTCGCCGAGCAGTACTTC. It yields the protein CASSSLKVDSFAEQYF.

There are a few counts of this clone. This sequence joins TRBV2 and TRBJ1-6; weak D call: TRBD1 (6 bases). The germline CDR1 and CDR2 sequences are SNHLY and FYNNEI. CDR3 size: 13 residues. The V and J ends lost 4 bases and 9 bases respectively, with 10 bases between them. CDR3 sequence: CASSGGQSSPLHF. In DNA form, the CDR3 reads TGTGCCAGCAGTGGCGGACAGAGTTCACCCCTCCACTTT.

This rearrangement joins TRBV6-6 to TRBJ2-1; D is perhaps TRBD2 (6 bases). V lost 2 bases, J lost 7 bases, and 9 bases lay in between. Germline V gene data show CDR1 as MNHNY and CDR2 as SVGAGI (reference sequence). CDR3 length: 13 amino acids. Here the CDR3 reads CASSYEGRNEQFF. CDR3 in DNA: TGTGCCAGCAGTTACGAGGGGAGGAATGAGCAGTTCTTC.

This rearrangement joins TRBV5-1 to TRBJ2-7; D perhaps matches TRBD1 (5 bases). Germline V CDR1 and CDR2: SGHRS, YFSETQ. Trimming removed 0 bases at V and 6 bases at J, with 16 bases between. This CDR3 is built from 15 residues. In DNA, the CDR3 is TGCGCCAGCAGCTTGGAGTGGGGCTCCCCGTTCGAGCAGTACTTC. Protein sequence: CASSLEWGSPFEQYF.

V and J are TRBV25-1 and TRBJ1-1; no definite D call. Germline CDR1 reads MGHDK; CDR2 reads SYGVNS. There are 11 residues in the CDR3. V lost 8 bases and J lost 5, with 9 bases in between. The CDR3 reads CASWSGTEAFF. CDR3 nucleotide sequence: TGTGCCAGCTGGTCGGGGACTGAAGCTTTCTTT. Filled out from reference TRBV25-1 and TRBJ1-1, the complete variable domain reads EADIYQTPRYLVIGTGKKITLECSQTMGHDKMYWYQQDPGMELHLIHYSYGVNSTEKGDLSSESTVSRIRTEHFPLTLESARPSHTSQYLCASWSGTEAFFGQGTRLTVV.

The chain has TRBV7-2 and TRBJ2-7; weak D call: TRBD2 (6 bases). Germline V gene data show CDR1 as SGHTA and CDR2 as FQGNSA. The CDR3 consists of 16 residues. The V gene lost 0 bases and the J gene lost 3 bases, with 15 bases spanning the gap. The CDR3 DNA is TGTGCCAGCAGCTTAGCCTCAAGGGAGGCGATCTACGAGCAGTACTTC. It yields the protein CASSLASREAIYEQYF.

This chain's CDR3 is CASSSGRGRNQPQHF. DNA of the CDR3: TGTGCCAGTAGTTCCGGCAGGGGTCGCAATCAGCCCCAGCATTTT. The J gene is TRBJ1-5, the V gene TRBV19, with a possible D match to TRBD1 (6 bases). This CDR3 is 15 amino acids long. V was shortened by 5 bases and J by 2 bases, with 13 bases between the two germline ends. Germline CDR1 and CDR2: LNHDA and SQIVND (reference sequence).

V and J are TRBV19 and TRBJ2-4, with TRBD1 identical over 10 bases. V lost 5 bases, J lost 7 bases, and 8 bases stayed unmatched. This CDR3 has 15 amino acids. Germline CDR1 reads LNHDA; CDR2 reads SQIVND (reference sequence). The CDR3 nucleotides read TGTGCCAGTAGTCAGGGACAGGGGAGAGGGAACATTCAGTACTTC. It specifies CASSQGQGRGNIQYF.

CDR3 coding DNA: TGTGCCAGCAGTTACTCGCGGGGGGCCCCCTACGAGCAGTACTTC. Protein product: CASSYSRGAPYEQYF. The chain employs TRBV6-6 and TRBJ2-7; 8 bases match TRBD2. Germline trimming cut 0 bases from V and 2 bases from J; bases unmatched to any gene: 3. This CDR3 is built from 15 residues. CDR1 and CDR2 from the germline V gene are MNHNY and SVGAGI (reference sequence).

This chain connects TRBV4-1 to TRBJ2-3; 7 nucleotides align to TRBD1. The ends lost 0 bases at V and 2 bases at J; junction bases unmatched: 8. Per germline, CDR1 MGHRA and CDR2 YSYEKL. The CDR3 runs to 17 residues. CDR3 DNA sequence: TGCGCCAGCAGCCAAGATCGATGGGGACAGAACACAGATACGCAGTATTTT. It is translated as CASSQDRWGQNTDTQYF.

The chain joins TRBV4-3 to TRBJ2-1, with 12 positions matching TRBD2. The V gene's germline CDR1 is LGHNA and CDR2 YSLEER. V trimming: 4 bases; J trimming: 7 bases; junction bases outside the gene matches: 11. The CDR3 is 17 amino acids. CDR3 DNA: TGCGCCAGCAGCCCCTTAGCGACTAGCGGGGGCAATAATGAGCAGTTCTTC. It translates to CASSPLATSGGNNEQFF.

This clone appeared a few times. The V and J genes are TRBV7-3 and TRBJ1-6; D remains unclear. Germline assignment: CDR1 SGHTA and CDR2 FQGTGA. V lost 1 base to trimming and J lost 7 bases, with 11 bases between them. The CDR3 has 15 residues. CDR3 protein: CASSLRGGKNSPLHF. CDR3 coding DNA: TGTGCCAGCAGCTTAAGGGGAGGAAAGAATTCACCCCTCCACTTT.

The chain employs TRBV5-4 and TRBJ2-5; perhaps TRBD1 as D (5 bases). Germline V CDR1 and CDR2: SGHNT, YYREEE (reference sequence). The CDR3 is 14 residues long. Trimming cost V 2 bases and J 4 bases, with 12 bases left between them. CDR3 sequence reads: CASSFSQVIETQYF. In DNA, the CDR3 is TGTGCCAGCAGCTTTTCACAGGTCATAGAGACCCAGTACTTC. The full variable domain, in which reference TRBV5-4 and TRBJ2-5 provide the parts outside the CDR3, is ETGVTQSPTHLIKTRGQQVTLRCSSQSGHNTVSWYQQALGQGPQFIFQYYREEENGRGNFPPRFSGLQFPNYSSELNVNALELDDSALYLCASSFSQVIETQYFGPGTRLLVL.

Turning to this clone: Other DNA variants within this sample encode the same CDR3. V gene TRBV7-2 combines with J gene TRBJ2-1; TRBD2 agrees at 11 bases. The CDR3 runs 15 residues. The V and J ends lost 5 bases and 4 bases, in that order; junction bases with no gene match: 4. Germline loops: CDR1 SGHTA, CDR2 FQGNSA. As DNA, the CDR3 is TGTGCCAGCAGCCTTAGCGGGGGGGGGTACAATGAGCAGTTCTTC. It encodes CASSLSGGGYNEQFF.

Only a few counts were recorded for this clone. The V call is TRBV30, the J call TRBJ2-2; a possible D gene is TRBD2 (5 bases). With 0 bases removed from V and 6 bases from J, the gap between germline ends came to 14 bases. This CDR3 has 15 residues. Germline loops: CDR1 GTSNPN, CDR2 SVGIG (reference sequence). For the CDR3, the DNA is TGTGCCTGGAGTGTACGGCGGCTAGCCGCCGGGGAGCTGTTTTTT. This sequence encodes CAWSVRRLAAGELFF. Looking up the rest from reference TRBV30 and TRBJ2-2 gives the full variable domain: SQTIHQWPATLVQPVGSPLSLECTVEGTSNPNLYWYRQAAGRGLQLLFYSVGIGQISSEVPQNLSASRPQDRQFILSSKKLLLSDSGFYLCAWSVRRLAAGELFFGEGSRLTVL.

V is TRBV7-2 and J is TRBJ2-3; D is uncertain. This CDR3 has 12 amino acids. The V gene's germline CDR1 is SGHTA and CDR2 FQGNSA. V dropped 5 bases and J dropped 2 bases, with 5 bases sitting between them. CDR3 sequence reads: CASSPITDTQYF. CDR3 bases: TGTGCCAGCAGCCCTATCACAGATACGCAGTATTTT.

This chain connects TRBV7-3 to TRBJ2-1; TRBD2 matches 11 bases. V lost 5 bases, J lost 5 bases, and 8 bases stayed unmatched. Germline V gives CDR1 SGHTA, CDR2 FQGTGA. CDR3 length equals 16 residues. The CDR3: CASSRPGTSGNNEQFF. Here the CDR3 DNA reads TGTGCCAGCAGCCGTCCCGGGACTAGCGGAAACAATGAGCAGTTCTTC.

The rearrangement uses TRBV19 and TRBJ1-5, with a tentative D call TRBD1 (6 bases). With 0 bases removed from V and 9 bases from J, the gap between germline ends came to 12 bases. Germline V gene data show CDR1 as LNHDA and CDR2 as SQIVND (reference sequence). The CDR3 sequence is 14 residues long. CDR3 bases: TGTGCCAGTAGTATAGAGGGGGGGCTAGGGCCCCAGCATTTT. Encoded protein: CASSIEGGLGPQHF.